Below are 14 T cell receptor beta chains sequenced from a single sample in a study of response to subunit inactivated influenza vaccine. MiXCR, applied by TCRdb to the RT-PCR reads, yields one record per CDR3 protein. The sample lists 650,000 to 800,000 distinct CDR3 sequences, roughly 20% occurring once. The starting material was PBMCs from blood, obtained roughly 5 days after vaccination. The receptor set was obtained from a man aged 45-60 years who received an inactivated influenza vaccine.

This clonotype was seen ten or more times. CDR3 sequence (DNA): TGTGCCAGCAGCCCGGCGGTGGGAGTACATGAGCAGTTCTTC. It encodes CASSPAVGVHEQFF. The rearrangement joins TRBV3-1 to TRBJ2-1; TRBD2 is a possible D gene (5 bases). Germline loops: CDR1 LGHDT, CDR2 YNNKEL (reference sequence). V dropped 4 bases and J dropped 8 bases, with 15 bases sitting between them. CDR3 length: 14 residues.

This clonotype occurred a few times. The V gene is TRBV6-5, the J gene TRBJ2-1; D tentatively fits TRBD1 or TRBD2 (5 bases each). Deletions cut 2 bases from V and 3 bases from J, with 11 bases between. This CDR3 spans 15 amino acids. Germline CDR1 and CDR2: MNHEY and SVGAGI. CDR3 in DNA: TGTGCCAGCAGTTACGGGGGAGTGGTCTACAATGAGCAGTTCTTC. This gives the protein CASSYGGVVYNEQFF.

Concerning this clonotype: A junction boundary mismatches the germline segment, possibly from a read error. J is TRBJ2-5 and V is TRBV27; TRBD2 aligns across 10 bases. The CDR3 extends over 16 amino acids. The germline CDR1 and CDR2 sequences are MNHEY and SMNVEV (reference sequence). DNA for the CDR3: TGTGCCAGCCTGGAGAATGCTAGCGGGAGTCGTGAGACCCAGTCCTTC. Encoded protein: CASLENASGSRETQSF.

This clonotype was counted a few times. The DNA is omitted, as the CDR3 cannot be located on it reliably, and the CDR3 follows TCRdb's listing. The rearrangement joins TRBV20-1 to TRBJ1-5; the table's TRBD1 call for D was not verified on the DNA. The length of the CDR3 is 13 amino acids, counting both ends. Germline assignment: CDR1 DFQATT and CDR2 SNEGSKA (reference sequence). CDR3: CSVWRGSNQPQHF.

This chain joins TRBV2 and TRBJ1-1, with 11 positions matching TRBD1. The CDR3 extends over 15 amino acids. Germline V gives CDR1 SNHLY, CDR2 FYNNEI. The junction had 8 bases not matched to a gene; V was cut back by 4 bases and J by 7 bases. The CDR3 is CASSVEPGTGGEAFF. CDR3 bases: TGTGCCAGCAGTGTCGAACCCGGGACAGGGGGTGAAGCTTTCTTT.

This clonotype occurred a few times. The rearrangement joins TRBV6-1 to TRBJ2-3; no clear D gene. The CDR3 has 14 residues. V was shortened by 4 bases and J by 2 bases, with 10 bases between the two germline ends. Germline CDR1 and CDR2: MNHNS and SASEGT. This CDR3 reads CASSVASFTDTQYF. Here the CDR3 DNA reads TGTGCCAGCAGTGTGGCCTCCTTCACAGATACGCAGTATTTT.

There are many counts of this clonotype. This chain uses TRBV20-1 with TRBJ2-1; D uncertain. The CDR3 totals 13 residues. Trimming removed 1 base from V and 6 bases from J, with 10 bases in between. The germline V gene has CDR1 DFQATT and CDR2 SNEGSKA (reference sequence). The CDR3 nucleotides are TGCAGTGCTAGAGCTACAGTCGGCAATGAGCAGTTCTTC. Amino acids: CSARATVGNEQFF.

The rearrangement joins TRBV10-3 to TRBJ2-6; maybe TRBD2 (6 bases). V was cut by 4 bases and J by 12 bases, with 13 bases left in between. This CDR3 is built from 13 residues. Germline lookup yields CDR1 ENHRY and CDR2 SYGVKD. This CDR3 reads CAISVEGGTVLTF. For the CDR3, the DNA is TGTGCCATCAGTGTTGAGGGAGGCACCGTCCTGACTTTC.

This clonotype was recorded a few times. The chain has TRBV5-5 and TRBJ2-7; D might be TRBD1 (6 bases). V was clipped by 4 bases and J by 3 bases, with 14 bases between them. Germline V gives CDR1 SGHKS, CDR2 YYEKEE (reference sequence). There are 14 residues in the CDR3. The CDR3 loop reads CASSPPNRDYEQYF. As DNA, the CDR3 is TGTGCCAGCAGCCCACCAAACAGGGACTACGAGCAGTACTTC.

The CDR3 region has the DNA TGTGCCAGCAGCTTGGCCTGGAGCAGTAGCAATCAGCCCCAGCATTTT. Encoded protein: CASSLAWSSSNQPQHF. The chain links TRBV5-5 to TRBJ1-5; D unresolved. This CDR3 spans 16 amino acids. Germline CDR1 is SGHKS and CDR2 is YYEKEE (reference sequence). With 0 bases removed from V and 0 bases from J, the gap between germline ends came to 10 bases.

This clonotype turned up a few times. The gene calls are TRBV20-1 and TRBJ2-1; 9 bases line up with TRBD2. Germline CDR1 DFQATT, CDR2 SNEGSKA (reference sequence). The V segment lost 2 bases and the J segment 5 bases; nucleotides outside the gene matches: 7. The CDR3 covers 15 residues. Written as DNA, the CDR3 is TGCAGTGCTAGATCTAGCGGGAAAGATAACAATGAGCAGTTCTTC. Translation gives CSARSSGKDNNEQFF.

This clonotype has only a few counts. A junction boundary mismatches the germline segment, possibly from a read error. This chain links TRBV7-7 with TRBJ2-5; D is possibly TRBD1 (6 bases). Germline CDR1 is SSHAT and CDR2 is FNYEAQ (reference sequence). This CDR3 spans 16 amino acids. The CDR3 DNA is TGTGCTAGCAGCTTGGTCTGGACAGACTCCCAAGAGACCCAGTACTTC. Amino acid sequence: CASSLVWTDSQETQYF.

The chain has TRBV20-1 and TRBJ2-5; D is tentatively TRBD1 or TRBD2 (6 bases each). In germline, CDR1 is DFQATT, CDR2 SNEGSKA (reference sequence). The germline V and J ends were trimmed by 4 bases and 5 bases, with 11 bases remaining between them. This CDR3 has 12 residues. The CDR3 region has the DNA TGCAGTGCTACCCGGGGGCGGGAGACCCAGTACTTC. Translation gives CSATRGRETQYF.

There are a few counts of this clonotype. The rearrangement links TRBV20-1 to TRBJ2-7, with TRBD1 as a possible D gene (5 bases). The CDR3 loop spans 14 amino acids. Per the germline V gene, CDR1 is DFQATT and CDR2 is SNEGSKA (reference sequence). Trimming stripped 4 bases from V and 2 bases from J, with 15 bases between. Here the CDR3 DNA reads TGCAGTGCTAATCAGGGTCGCTCGCCCTACGAGCAGTACTTC. The encoded protein is CSANQGRSPYEQYF.